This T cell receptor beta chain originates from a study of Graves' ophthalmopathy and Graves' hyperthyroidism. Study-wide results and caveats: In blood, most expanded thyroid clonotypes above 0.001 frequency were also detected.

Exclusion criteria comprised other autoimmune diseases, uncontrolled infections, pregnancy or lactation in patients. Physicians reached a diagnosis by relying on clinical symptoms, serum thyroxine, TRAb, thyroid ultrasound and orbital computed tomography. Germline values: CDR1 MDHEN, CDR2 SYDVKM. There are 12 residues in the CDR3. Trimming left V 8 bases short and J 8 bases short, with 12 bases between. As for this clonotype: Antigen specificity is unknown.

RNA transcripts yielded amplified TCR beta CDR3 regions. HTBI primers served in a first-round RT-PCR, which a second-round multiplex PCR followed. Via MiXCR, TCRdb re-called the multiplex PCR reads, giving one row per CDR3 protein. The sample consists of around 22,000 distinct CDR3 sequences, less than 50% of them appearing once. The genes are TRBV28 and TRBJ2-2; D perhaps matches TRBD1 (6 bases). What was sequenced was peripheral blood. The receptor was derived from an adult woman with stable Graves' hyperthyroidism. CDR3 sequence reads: CASSAGTGELFF. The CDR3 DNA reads TGTGCCAGCTCGGCCGGGACAGGGGAGCTGTTTTTT.